This section outlines one T cell receptor (beta chain) sequence together with its context. In this sample, this clonotype turned up a few times. The antigen this receptor binds is unknown. Per-base qualities were not stored, and no clone one base away is much larger. This specimen belongs to a study of T cells after yellow fever vaccination (dated by TCRdb to between 2018 and 2021). About the investigation overall: Libraries from fractions with low cell numbers were prepared with the SMART-Seq v4 Ultra Low Input RNA kit. To track T-cell clones before and after primary and booster YFV17D yellow fever vaccination, bulk TCR alpha and beta repertoires were sequenced longitudinally. The cohort comprised two healthy male donors, one aged 18 to 30 and one aged 30 to 40 years. Blood was drawn at multiple timepoints before and after primary and secondary immunization, with bulk PBMC replicates and cell subsets isolated.

TCR cDNA was made using 5'RACE template switching, a step that added a universal primer site and unique molecular identifiers. Priming for cDNA synthesis came from both the TCR alpha and TCR beta constant segments. Libraries were amplified in two PCR steps, with sample barcodes and sequencing adapters added in the second step. Sequencing of the libraries was done on either Illumina HiSeq 2500 (2x100 bp) or NovaSeq (2x150 bp). On the study's bioinformatics: MIGEC was used to demultiplex reads and collapse the reads into UMI consensus sequences, and MiXCR was used for V(D)J alignment. Vaccine-responding clonotypes were identified with edgeR using replicate PBMC samples, with FDR below 0.01 and a log2 fold change above 5 up to day 15 being required. Each bulk clonotype received a CD4 or CD8 identity based on whether the sequenced CD4 or CD8 repertoire contained that clonotype at higher abundance. The public reads were quality trimmed at Q25 with fastp and then assembled into clones with MiXCR by TCRdb, keeping productive beta chains. Identical CDR3 proteins give one entry, which carries the most common genes and DNA. TCRdb, rather than the study authors, made the V and J calls. This sample holds around 600,000 distinct CDR3 sequences; 9% to 15% were observed only once. Under 15% of the sample rests with the top ten.

The intended sense of this specimen's treatment or condition label: live attenuated yellow fever vaccine strain. At each blood-draw timepoint, two biological replicates of bulk PBMCs were collected. A standard Ficoll-Paque protocol was used to isolate PBMCs from peripheral blood. TriZol was used to extract RNA from bulk PBMCs, from CD4 and CD8 fractions, and from dextramer-positive and dextramer-negative fractions. General findings and caveats noted by the study authors: A small share of clonotypes was detected in both CD4 and CD8 compartments, with the overlap likely arising from convergent recombination. Because the study included only a couple of donors, the extent to which the findings can be generalized is limited. Because abundant contaminating clonotypes from the bulk population could be contained in FACS-sorted repertoires, computational filtering was required. Most clones expanded after primary vaccination (roughly 96% of CD4 and roughly 91% of CD8) were re-detected after the booster, suggesting that broad memory maintenance occurred. Compared with the primary T-cell response, the secondary T-cell response was faster but weaker, reaching its peak on day 5 rather than on day 15.

V lost 0 bases and J lost 8 bases, and the count of bases not matched to a germline gene is 6. From the cysteine through the phenylalanine, the CDR3 covers 15 amino acids. The retained sequence is limited to the CDR3, 45 bases, with the frame set at the first base. The germline V gene (reference sequence) sets CDR1 to SGHNT and CDR2 to YYREEE. This receptor chain uses TRBV5-4 and TRBJ2-1; TRBD2 lines up with 9 middle nucleotides. The source was PBMCs, collected on the day of the yellow fever booster vaccination. The receptor was isolated from a man aged 25 to 45 who received the YFV17D yellow fever vaccine. The bases read TGTGCCAGCAGCTTGGGACTAGCGGTCTTAGATGAGCAGTTCTTC. It encodes CASSLGLAVLDEQFF.